The 16 T cell receptor beta chains below were found in one sample sequenced in a study of breast tumors, draining lymph nodes, adjacent tissues. MiXCR, run by TCRdb on the multiplex PCR reads, gives a single entry per CDR3 protein. The sample has some 130,000 distinct CDR3 sequences; approximately 20% are singletons. Breast cancer patients provided tissue from their axillary draining lymph nodes. The sample taken for sequencing was axillary lymph node tissue. Receptors were obtained from a female donor with breast cancer. Some clones in this sample may be carry-over from other donors' samples.

This clonotype showed up many times. The chain employs TRBV10-3 and TRBJ2-1; possibly TRBD2 for D (5 bases). The germline V and J ends were trimmed by 2 bases and 6 bases, with 8 bases remaining between them. The CDR3 consists of 13 residues. Germline V gene lookup returns CDR1 ENHRY and CDR2 SYGVKD. Here the CDR3 reads CAISENRGNEQFF. The DNA for the CDR3 is TGTGCCATCAGTGAGAACCGGGGCAATGAGCAGTTCTTC.

In its sample, this clonotype was seen many times. The gene calls are TRBV9 and TRBJ2-3, with 9 bases fitting TRBD2. J gave up 7 bases and V 0 bases, and 6 bases lay outside the gene matches. The CDR3 length is 15 residues. Germline assignment: CDR1 SGDLS and CDR2 YYNGEE. The DNA of the CDR3 is TGTGCCAGCAGCGTAGATCTAGCGGGAAGCTATACGCAGTATTTT. Encoded protein: CASSVDLAGSYTQYF.

This clonotype was seen at least ten times. This chain links TRBV7-8 with TRBJ1-5; tentatively, D is TRBD1 (6 bases). Trimming stripped 1 base from V and 5 bases from J, with 21 bases between. This CDR3 region has 18 residues. Germline V gene lookup returns CDR1 SGHVS and CDR2 FQNEAQ. CDR3 sequence (DNA): TGTGCCAGCAGCTTAGTCGTATGGGGGGCGGTTGGCTATCAGCCCCAGCATTTT. This codes for CASSLVVWGAVGYQPQHF.

This clonotype showed up just a few times. This chain connects TRBV18 to TRBJ2-7; no firm D call. The CDR3 consists of 15 residues. V was pared by 3 bases and J by 4 bases, with 16 bases between. Germline V gives CDR1 KGHSH, CDR2 LQKENI. The CDR3 DNA follows: TGTGCCAGCTCACCTGACCCGGGCGTTTATTACGAGCAGTACTTC. It specifies CASSPDPGVYYEQYF. Looking up the rest from reference TRBV18 and TRBJ2-7 gives the full variable domain: NAGVMQNPRHLVRRRGQEARLRCSPMKGHSHVYWYRQLPEEGLKFMVYLQKENIIDESGMPKERFSAEFPKEGPSILRIQQVVRGDSAAYFCASSPDPGVYYEQYFGPGTRLTVT.

Turning to this clonotype: A read error is likely, as this CDR3 ends without the conserved phenylalanine or tryptophan. The chain uses TRBV30 and TRBJ2-1; D is ambiguous. The germline gives CDR1 GTSNPN, CDR2 SVGIG (reference sequence). Trimming took 0 bases from V and 6 from J, leaving 3 bases between them. The CDR3 extends over 11 amino acids. The CDR3 is CAWSVANEQFS. The CDR3 DNA is TGTGCCTGGAGTGTAGCCAATGAGCAGTTCTCC.

This clonotype was seen many times. The rearrangement links TRBV6-1 to TRBJ1-5; D remains ambiguous. Between the trimmed V and J ends, which lost 5 bases and 4 bases, there was a span of 9 bases. Germline V gene lookup returns CDR1 MNHNS and CDR2 SASEGT. This CDR3 is built from 13 residues. Written as DNA, the CDR3 is TGTGCCAGCAGTCGGCCAGGTAATCAGCCCCAGCATTTT. Amino acids: CASSRPGNQPQHF.

Concerning this clonotype: A clone one base away is much larger, so this may be a read error. Here the CDR3 omits its conserved ending phenylalanine or tryptophan, so a read error is the likely source. J is TRBJ2-7 and V is TRBV5-6, with 7 nucleotides matching TRBD2. Per the germline V gene, CDR1 is SGHDT and CDR2 is YYEEEE. This CDR3 has 14 amino acids. V gave up 4 bases and J gave up 4 bases; unmatched junction bases: 8. CDR3 in DNA: TGTGCCAGCAGCCCCCCGGGACTACTTTACGAGCAGTACCTC. Amino acid sequence: CASSPPGLLYEQYL.

Details on this clonotype: A read error may explain this, as a much larger clone is one base away. DNA of the CDR3: TGTGCCAGCAGGGAAGGGGGGGCTTACTATAATCCACCCCTCCACTTT. The encoded protein is CASREGGAYYNPPLHF. The rearrangement links TRBV2 to TRBJ1-6; a weak D match, TRBD1 (6 bases). The CDR3 is made up of 16 amino acids. CDR1 is SNHLY and CDR2 is FYNNEI in the germline V gene.

On this clonotype itself: This may arise from a read error, as a much more abundant clone is one base away. The CDR3 here is CANSLPGTSGNEQFF. The CDR3 DNA reads as TGCGCCAACAGCCTCCCCGGGACTAGCGGCAATGAGCAGTTCTTC. J is TRBJ2-1 and V is TRBV4-1; TRBD2 matches at 11 bases. This CDR3 has 15 amino acids. CDR1 is MGHRA, CDR2 YSYEKL, per germline.

With regard to this clonotype: Just one base apart from a much larger clone, this may be a read error. This sequence joins TRBV11-2 and TRBJ2-1; 7 bases match TRBD2. The CDR3 is 16 amino acids. Looked up from germline, CDR1 is SGHAT and CDR2 is FQNNGV. The CDR3: CASRDSSAGGGNEQLF. The CDR3 region has the DNA TGTGCCAGCAGGGATTCTAGCGCCGGGGGAGGGAATGAGCAGCTCTTC.

This clonotype was seen repeatedly, ten times or more. The chain uses TRBV18 and TRBJ2-2; TRBD2 might be the D (5 bases). The germline CDR1 and CDR2 sequences are KGHSH and LQKENI. With 8 bases removed from V and 1 base from J, the gap between germline ends came to 14 bases. The CDR3 consists of 15 residues. The CDR3 bases are TGTGCCAGCCGTATGCCGGGATTGAACACCGGGGAGCTGTTTTTT. Protein product: CASRMPGLNTGELFF.

This clonotype was counted many times. The chain employs TRBV9 and TRBJ2-2, with 9 bases identical to TRBD1. V trimming: 2 bases; J trimming: 4 bases; junction bases outside the gene matches: 3. Germline loops: CDR1 SGDLS, CDR2 YYNGEE. The CDR3 length is 15 residues. The chain's CDR3 is CASSVTGGGTGELFF. The CDR3 DNA reads TGTGCCAGCAGCGTGACAGGGGGAGGCACCGGGGAGCTGTTTTTT.

Concerning this clonotype itself: This may arise from a read error, as a much more abundant clone is one base away. This chain connects TRBV19 to TRBJ1-4, with no clear D. Per the germline V gene, CDR1 is LNHDA and CDR2 is SQIVND (reference sequence). CDR3 length equals 13 residues. CDR3 DNA: TGTGCCAGTAGTATCGGCGTAGATGAAAAACCGTTTTTT. Its translation is CASSIGVDEKPFF.

The chain uses TRBV20-1 and TRBJ1-4; TRBD1 is a possible D gene (6 bases). V was pared by 5 bases and J by 5 bases, with 12 bases between. The CDR3 length is 13 residues. CDR1 and CDR2 from the germline V gene are DFQATT and SNEGSKA (reference sequence). The CDR3 sequence is CSAGRTVNEKLFF. CDR3 in DNA: TGCAGTGCTGGACGGACAGTAAATGAAAAACTGTTTTTT.

The table lists this clonotype with many counts. The chain couples TRBV4-1 to TRBJ2-7; D is unclear. CDR3 size: 14 residues. V was cut by 1 base and J by 6 bases, with 13 bases left in between. Germline values: CDR1 MGHRA, CDR2 YSYEKL. CDR3 nucleotides: TGCGCCAGCAGCCAAGGAATGGGATCCGTCGAGCAGTACTTC. The encoded protein is CASSQGMGSVEQYF.

By share, this clonotype ranks as large. The chain has TRBV9 and TRBJ2-3; 8 bases are a match to TRBD2. V shed 3 bases and J 2 bases; nucleotides not matched to a gene: 11. The CDR3 is made up of 17 amino acids. CDR1 is SGDLS, CDR2 YYNGEE, per germline. The CDR3 DNA sequence: TGTGCCAGCAGCGCCCCCCGGGGGGGCGGTGACACAGATACGCAGTATTTT. It specifies CASSAPRGGGDTDTQYF.